This T cell receptor (beta chain) was sequenced for a study of blood T cell repertoires in COVID-19. The J segment lost 7 bases and the V segment lost 5 bases, leaving 11 bases of the junction unmatched. The CDR3 is 15 amino acids. Germline loops: CDR1 LNHNV, CDR2 YYDKDF (reference sequence). The repertoire was sequenced with immunoSEQ multiplex PCR; TCRdb's copy has only in-frame clones and lacks some. The sample lists approximately 380,000 clones; 88% were seen once. The study drew participants aged about 18 to 90 years from under 30 US areas. Donors were grouped by their self-reported clinical history.

This clonotype was obtained from a woman between 18 and 29 years old who had recovered from COVID-19. The chain recombines TRBV15 with TRBJ2-1; 7 bases line up with TRBD2. Material: PBMCs or T cells enriched from blood (not recorded which). The CDR3 nucleotides are TGTGCCACCAGCTCGGTTGGTGGGGGGGGGAATGAGCAGTTCTTC. Its protein is CATSSVGGGGNEQFF.